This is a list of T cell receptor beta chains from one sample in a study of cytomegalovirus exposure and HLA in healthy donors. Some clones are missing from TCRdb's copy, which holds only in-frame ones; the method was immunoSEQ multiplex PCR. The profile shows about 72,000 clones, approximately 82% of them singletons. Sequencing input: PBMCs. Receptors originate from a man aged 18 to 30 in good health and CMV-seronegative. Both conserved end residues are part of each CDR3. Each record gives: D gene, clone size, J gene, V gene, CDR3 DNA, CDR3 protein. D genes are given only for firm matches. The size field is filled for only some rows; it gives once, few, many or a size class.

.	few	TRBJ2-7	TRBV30	TGTGCCTGGAGTCCAGGAATCAACGAGCAGTACTTC	CAWSPGINEQYF
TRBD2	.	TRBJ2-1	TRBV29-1	TGCAGCGTTGCGGCTAGCGGGAGGGCCATATGGAATGAGCAGTTCTTC	CSVAASGRAIWNEQFF
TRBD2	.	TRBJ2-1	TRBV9	TGTGCCAGCAGCGAGGACCCGGGACTAGCGGTCAATGAGCAGTTCTTC	CASSEDPGLAVNEQFF
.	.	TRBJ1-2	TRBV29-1	TGCAGCGTTGAGCGCGGAATCTATGGCTACACCTTC	CSVERGIYGYTF
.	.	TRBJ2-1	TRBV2	TGTGCCAGCAGTGAAGTCGGGGTGAACTACAATGAGCAGTTCTTC	CASSEVGVNYNEQFF
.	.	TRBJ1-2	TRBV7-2	TGTGCCAGCAGCCGGGAAACTGGGGGGAACTATGGCTACACCTTC	CASSRETGGNYGYTF
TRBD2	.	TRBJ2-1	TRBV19	TGTGCCAGTAGTACGGGACTAGCGGGAGGGATTAGGGGTGAGCAGTTCTTC	CASSTGLAGGIRGEQFF
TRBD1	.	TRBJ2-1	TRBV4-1	TGCGCCAGCAGCCAAGAACGGACAGGGTCCCTATACAATGAGCAGTTCTTC	CASSQERTGSLYNEQFF
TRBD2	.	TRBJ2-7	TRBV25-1	TGTGCCAGCAGCTCTCCGACACTAGCGAGCGAGCAGTACTTC	CASSSPTLASEQYF
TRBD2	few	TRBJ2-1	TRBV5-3	TGTGCCAGAAGCTTCCGACTAGCGGGCCGCTCCTACAATGAGCAGTTCTTC	CARSFRLAGRSYNEQFF
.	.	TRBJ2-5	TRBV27	TGTGCCAGCAGTGCAGGGAGGGAGACCCAGTACTTC	CASSAGRETQYF